Listed below are T cell receptor beta chains from one sample, sequenced in a study of T-cell reconstitution after alpha-beta-depleted transplantation in children. TCRdb re-called the PCR reads through MiXCR, storing one row per CDR3 protein. This table has around 600,000 distinct CDR3 sequences, 23% appearing once. The specimen comprised PBMCs, mostly from graft donor cells, sampled 360 days after TCRalphabeta/CD19-depleted stem cell transplant. The source is a boy younger than two who had a stem cell transplant for acute myeloid leukemia, so the T cells may come from the graft donor. Each CDR3 is given with its conserved first and last residue. A D gene is named only where the DNA matches it firmly. Some rows have no size entry. The others give once, few or many, or a class for an expanded clone.

j_gene,abundance,d_gene,v_gene,CDR3aa,CDR3nt
TRBJ2-3,few,-,TRBV2,CASILLGDTQYF,TGTGCCAGCATCCTACTGGGAGATACGCAGTATTTT
TRBJ2-1,-,-,TRBV7-9,CASSLAREYNEQFF,TGTGCCAGCAGCTTAGCCAGGGAATACAATGAGCAGTTCTTC
TRBJ2-3,-,TRBD2,TRBV11-1,CASSSSIAGRDTQYF,TGTGCCAGCAGCTCTAGCATCGCCGGGAGGGATACGCAGTATTTT
TRBJ2-5,few,TRBD2,TRBV7-2,CASSSFLAGRETQYF,TGTGCCAGCAGCTCCTTTCTAGCGGGGAGGGAGACCCAGTACTTC
TRBJ1-1,few,-,TRBV12-3/TRBV12-4,CASIPHSLFRRREAFF,TGTGCCAGCATACCACATTCCCTCTTCCGACGGCGTGAAGCTTTCTTT
TRBJ2-1,-,TRBD1,TRBV5-1,CASTGPGGNEQFF,TGCGCCAGCACCGGACCAGGGGGCAATGAGCAGTTCTTC
TRBJ2-7,-,-,TRBV7-8,CASSLGSAFYEQYF,TGTGCCAGCAGCTTGGGGTCCGCTTTCTACGAGCAGTACTTC
TRBJ2-4,many,-,TRBV20-1,CSARDLQGPENIQYF,TGCAGTGCTAGAGATCTCCAGGGGCCCGAAAACATTCAGTACTTC
TRBJ2-7,many,TRBD2,TRBV20-1,CSAISGVSYEQYF,TGCAGTGCTATTAGCGGGGTGTCCTACGAGCAGTACTTC
TRBJ2-2,once,TRBD1,TRBV29-1,CSAATGGHAGELFF,TGCAGCGCTGCTACAGGGGGCCACGCCGGGGAGCTGTTTTTT
TRBJ1-4,-,-,TRBV5-1,CASSFSGGDGEKLFF,TGCGCCAGCAGCTTTTCGGGAGGAGATGGAGAAAAACTGTTTTTT
TRBJ1-1,many,-,TRBV20-1,CSAREVGPLNTEAFF,TGCAGTGCTAGAGAAGTAGGACCTTTGAACACTGAAGCTTTCTTT
TRBJ2-4,-,TRBD2,TRBV15,CATSRDRAGTKNIQYF,TGTGCCACCAGCAGAGATAGAGCGGGGACCAAAAACATTCAGTACTTC
TRBJ1-3,-,-,TRBV12-3/TRBV12-4,CASSLEAGSPPSGNTIYF,TGTGCCAGCAGTTTAGAGGCAGGGTCACCACCCTCTGGAAACACCATATATTTT
TRBJ2-7,few,-,TRBV11-1,CASSLHGRDIYEQYF,TGTGCCAGCAGCTTACACGGCCGGGACATCTACGAGCAGTACTTC
TRBJ2-7,-,-,TRBV7-9,CASSLVGITTYEQYF,TGTGCCAGCAGCTTAGTAGGAATTACCACCTACGAGCAGTACTTC
TRBJ2-1,-,TRBD1,TRBV12-3/TRBV12-4,CASRQGRFNEQFF,TGTGCCAGCAGACAGGGGCGGTTCAATGAGCAGTTCTTC
TRBJ2-2,many,TRBD2,TRBV18,CASLLGLASSAGELFF,TGTGCCAGCTTACTCGGACTAGCATCATCCGCCGGGGAGCTGTTTTTT
TRBJ2-1,-,-,TRBV24-1,CATSQLNIGNPNNNEQFF,TGTGCCACCAGTCAACTGAATATAGGGAACCCAAATAACAATGAGCAGTTCTTC
TRBJ1-2,many,-,TRBV12-3/TRBV12-4,CASTPTVPNGYTF,TGTGCCAGCACCCCGACGGTCCCGAATGGCTACACCTTC
TRBJ2-5,many,TRBD2,TRBV27,CASSFVAGGPETQYF,TGTGCCAGCAGTTTCGTAGCGGGGGGGCCAGAGACCCAGTACTTC
TRBJ2-1,-,TRBD1,TRBV12-3/TRBV12-4,CASSGRDRPYNEQFF,TGTGCCAGCAGTGGAAGGGACAGGCCCTACAATGAGCAGTTCTTC
TRBJ1-5,-,-,TRBV20-1,CSARATGGPPDQPQHF,TGCAGTGCTAGAGCTACAGGAGGCCCACCCGATCAGCCCCAGCATTTT
TRBJ1-2,-,-,TRBV6-2/TRBV6-3,CASSYERNYGYTF,TGTGCCAGCAGTTACGAGCGGAACTATGGCTACACCTTC
TRBJ2-7,many,TRBD1,TRBV4-1,CASSNPGQGSYEQYF,TGCGCCAGCAGCAACCCGGGACAGGGGTCCTACGAGCAGTACTTC
TRBJ2-5,few,TRBD2,TRBV4-3,CASSHIAGGQSETQYF,TGCGCCAGCAGCCACATAGCGGGGGGGCAATCAGAGACCCAGTACTTC
TRBJ2-1,-,-,TRBV27,CASSSPRGAVPYNEQFF,TGTGCCAGCAGCTCCCCTCGGGGGGCAGTGCCCTACAATGAGCAGTTCTTC
TRBJ2-7,-,TRBD2,TRBV12-3/TRBV12-4,CASSFTSGGYYEQYF,TGTGCCAGCAGTTTTACTAGCGGGGGGTACTACGAGCAGTACTTC
TRBJ2-7,few,-,TRBV4-3,CASSQDHNRYSYEQYF,TGCGCCAGCAGCCAAGATCACAACAGGTACTCCTACGAGCAGTACTTC
TRBJ2-1,many,-,TRBV6-2/TRBV6-3,CASSPLLDEQFF,TGTGCCAGCAGCCCCCTCTTAGATGAGCAGTTCTTC
TRBJ2-1,-,TRBD2,TRBV18,CASSPPGLAEDNEQFF,TGTGCCAGCTCACCACCCGGACTAGCAGAGGACAATGAGCAGTTCTTC
TRBJ2-1,few,-,TRBV7-2,CASSASIYNEQFF,TGTGCCAGCAGCGCCTCTATCTACAATGAGCAGTTCTTC
TRBJ1-4,-,-,TRBV6-2/TRBV6-3,CASSSPPGQRVEKLFF,TGTGCCAGCAGCTCCCCCCCCGGACAGCGTGTGGAAAAACTGTTTTTT
TRBJ2-5,-,TRBD1,TRBV12-3/TRBV12-4,CASTFPDRWETQYF,TGTGCCAGCACCTTTCCGGACAGGTGGGAGACCCAGTACTTC
TRBJ2-1,many,TRBD1,TRBV28,CASRSRDRAYNEQFF,TGTGCCAGCAGATCCCGGGACAGGGCCTACAATGAGCAGTTCTTC
TRBJ1-5,-,TRBD1,TRBV6-1,CASRQGYNQPQHF,TGTGCCAGCAGACAGGGGTACAATCAGCCCCAGCATTTT
TRBJ2-6,-,TRBD1,TRBV11-1,CASSSSRTGSSGANVLTF,TGTGCCAGCAGCAGTTCTAGGACAGGATCGTCTGGGGCCAACGTCCTGACTTTC
TRBJ2-1,-,TRBD1,TRBV5-1,CASSLLGTGGFGSTYNEQFF,TGCGCCAGCAGCTTGCTCGGGACAGGGGGCTTCGGATCTACTTACAATGAGCAGTTCTTC
TRBJ2-5,-,-,TRBV5-1,CASSVKTGGETQYF,TGCGCCAGCAGTGTGAAAACAGGAGGCGAGACCCAGTACTTC
TRBJ1-2,many,-,TRBV4-3,CASSQEIAYGYTF,TGCGCCAGCAGCCAAGAAATTGCCTATGGCTACACCTTC
TRBJ2-7,-,-,TRBV20-1,CSVEDTDYYEQYF,TGCAGTGTCGAGGATACGGATTACTACGAGCAGTACTTC
TRBJ2-1,few,-,TRBV5-6,CASSLRQSSYNEQFF,TGTGCCAGCAGCTTGCGGCAAAGCTCCTACAATGAGCAGTTCTTC
TRBJ1-1,few,-,TRBV12-3/TRBV12-4,CASSLGRVRNTEAFF,TGTGCCAGCAGTTTAGGCAGGGTGAGAAACACTGAAGCTTTCTTT
TRBJ2-1,-,TRBD2,TRBV29-1,CSANPRGTSIHNEQFF,TGCAGCGCCAACCCCCGGGGGACTAGCATCCACAATGAGCAGTTCTTC
TRBJ2-7,-,-,TRBV6-1,CASSLQGTNYYEQYF,TGTGCCAGCAGTCTCCAGGGGACCAACTACTACGAGCAGTACTTC